The 17 T cell receptor beta chains given below trace back to one sample, sequenced in a study of neoadjuvant anti-PD-1 for oral cavity cancer. This sample's time point: after neoadjuvant nivolumab, at surgical resection. The protocol was immunoSEQ multiplex PCR, while the TCRdb copy is restricted to in-frame clones and leaves out a portion. The sample lists approximately 43,000 clones; around 79% were seen once. This specimen consisted of PBMCs, obtained after nivolumab (anti-PD-1) treatment. The source is a person between 40 and 79 years old with oral cavity squamous cell carcinoma.

This clone has a single count. In nucleotides, the CDR3 is TGTGCCAGCAGGGACAGGGAGGGGCGAGGCTACACCTTC. Translation: CASRDREGRGYTF. The chain employs TRBV6-6 and TRBJ1-2; 8 bases are a match to TRBD1. The J segment lost 8 bases and the V segment lost 6 bases, leaving 8 bases of the junction unmatched. The CDR3 is made up of 13 amino acids. Germline values: CDR1 MNHNY, CDR2 SVGAGI (reference sequence).

The V gene is TRBV6-1, the J gene TRBJ1-3; no clear D. From germline, CDR1 is MNHNS and CDR2 SASEGT. The CDR3 length is 11 residues. Trimming stripped 7 bases from V and 14 bases from J, with 15 bases between. The CDR3 DNA reads as TGTGCCAGCACTAACACGGACGTCCTATATTTT. Encoded protein: CASTNTDVLYF.

This clone occurred a few times. The J gene is TRBJ1-1, the V gene TRBV19; 10 nucleotides align to TRBD1. CDR3 length: 14 amino acids. Germline V gene lookup returns CDR1 LNHDA and CDR2 SQIVND (reference sequence). The V and J ends lost 5 bases and 6 bases, in that order; junction bases with no gene match: 6. CDR3 DNA sequence: TGTGCCAGTAGTGGACAGGGGGAGTCGGCTGAAGCTTTCTTT. Translation: CASSGQGESAEAFF.

This rearrangement joins TRBV5-1 to TRBJ1-1; D gene ambiguous. V dropped 0 bases and J dropped 0 bases, with 9 bases sitting between them. CDR1 and CDR2 (germline): SGHRS, YFSETQ. The CDR3 covers 15 residues. In DNA, the CDR3 is TGCGCCAGCAGCTTGGCGGGATCCATGAACACTGAAGCTTTCTTT. Its translation: CASSLAGSMNTEAFF.

The rearrangement joins TRBV5-1 to TRBJ1-4; D not certain. Germline-derived CDR1 and CDR2 are SGHRS and YFSETQ. CDR3 size: 14 residues. V was cut by 0 bases and J by 6 bases, with 9 bases left in between. CDR3 nucleotide sequence: TGCGCCAGCAGCTTGGGAGATTGGGATGAAAAACTGTTTTTT. Translation gives CASSLGDWDEKLFF.

This clone has a handful of counts. V and J are TRBV4-1 and TRBJ1-1; 8 bases line up with TRBD1. CDR1 and CDR2 (germline): MGHRA, YSYEKL. The J segment lost 6 bases and the V segment lost 0 bases, leaving 12 bases of the junction unmatched. The CDR3 contains 17 residues. The CDR3: CASSQDPQGAQISEAFF. In nucleotides, the CDR3 is TGCGCCAGCAGCCAAGATCCGCAGGGGGCGCAGATTTCTGAAGCTTTCTTT.

CDR3 residues: CASSLWTASSSYTF. The CDR3 DNA reads TGTGCCAGCAGCTTGTGGACAGCCTCTTCAAGCTACACCTTC. V is TRBV5-6 and J is TRBJ1-2; D might be TRBD1 (6 bases). The CDR3 covers 14 residues. Germline CDR1 and CDR2: SGHDT and YYEEEE. V was shortened by 1 base and J by 9 bases, with 16 bases between the two germline ends.

The chain combines TRBV4-2 with TRBJ2-3; D not resolved. With 4 bases removed from V and 3 bases from J, the gap between germline ends came to 14 bases. CDR1 LGHNA and CDR2 YNFKEQ come from the germline V gene. There are 15 residues in the CDR3. The DNA for the CDR3 is TGTGCCAGCAGCCGCGAACTGGCTGGGACAGATACGCAGTATTTT. Encoded protein: CASSRELAGTDTQYF.

This clone was observed a single time. The chain combines TRBV5-1 with TRBJ1-2; perhaps TRBD1 as D (6 bases). Germline values: CDR1 SGHRS, CDR2 YFSETQ. This CDR3 region has 14 residues. V was cut by 4 bases and J by 1 base, with 11 bases left in between. As DNA, the CDR3 is TGCGCCAGCAGCCCGCGGGACAATAACTATGGCTACACCTTC. Its protein is CASSPRDNNYGYTF.

This clone was observed a single time. This chain connects TRBV29-1 to TRBJ1-2; no clear D. The V end lost 2 bases, the J end lost 7 bases, and 20 bases lay between the germline ends. CDR3 size: 15 residues. The V gene's germline CDR1 is SQVTM and CDR2 ANQGSEA. The DNA for the CDR3 is TGCAGCGTTGAACTCGGGCCTACTGGCGTGGGTGGCTACACCTTC. It is translated as CSVELGPTGVGGYTF.

The chain couples TRBV5-1 to TRBJ2-5; weak D call: TRBD1 (6 bases). The CDR3 has 16 residues. Per germline, CDR1 SGHRS and CDR2 YFSETQ. Trimming left V 0 bases short and J 1 base short, with 13 bases between. CDR3 coding DNA: TGCGCCAGCAGCTTGGCCCTACAGGGTGGCCAAGAGACCCAGTACTTC. Encoded protein: CASSLALQGGQETQYF. Looking up the rest from reference TRBV5-1 and TRBJ2-5 gives the full variable domain: KAGVTQTPRYLIKTRGQQVTLSCSPISGHRSVSWYQQTPGQGLQFLFEYFSETQRNKGNFPGRFSGRQFSNSRSEMNVSTLELGDSALYLCASSLALQGGQETQYFGPGTRLLVL.

This clone has just one count. The chain joins TRBV5-1 to TRBJ1-2; D ambiguous. V was trimmed by 3 bases and J by 5 bases, leaving 17 bases between them. CDR1 SGHRS and CDR2 YFSETQ come from the germline V gene. The CDR3 is 15 amino acids. This chain's CDR3 is CASSYTAGSGYGYTF. CDR3 DNA sequence: TGCGCCAGCAGCTACACAGCAGGATCCGGGTATGGCTACACCTTC.

Judged by abundance, this clone is medium-sized. The chain combines TRBV28 with TRBJ2-2; TRBD1 matches 9 bases. The CDR3 contains 16 residues. CDR1 and CDR2 (germline): MDHEN, SYDVKM. The V segment lost 6 bases and the J segment 6 bases; nucleotides outside the gene matches: 11. In nucleotides, the CDR3 is TGTGCCAGCAGCTCCCCGGGACAGGGCATCGCCGGGGAGCTGTTTTTT. Amino acids: CASSSPGQGIAGELFF.

The genes are TRBV7-9 and TRBJ1-5; D not certain. Trimming stripped 5 bases from V and 5 bases from J, with 13 bases between. The CDR3 sequence is 14 residues long. Germline CDR1 is SEHNR and CDR2 is FQNEAQ (reference sequence). The CDR3 region has the DNA TGTGCCAGCAGCCCAGCCGGACCCGATCAGCCCCAGCATTTT. This translates into CASSPAGPDQPQHF.

This chain links TRBV5-1 with TRBJ2-1; 7 bases line up with TRBD2. Germline CDR1 reads SGHRS; CDR2 reads YFSETQ. The junction had 14 bases not matched to a gene; V was cut back by 4 bases and J by 7 bases. The CDR3 runs 16 residues. The chain's CDR3 is CASSPGGSGAFNEQFF. In nucleotides, the CDR3 is TGCGCCAGCAGCCCCGGGGGGAGCGGGGCATTTAATGAGCAGTTCTTC.

The V gene is TRBV19, the J gene TRBJ1-1, with D tentatively TRBD1 (5 bases). From germline, CDR1 is LNHDA and CDR2 SQIVND (reference sequence). This CDR3 has 14 amino acids. V was clipped by 6 bases and J by 2 bases, with 13 bases between them. CDR3 region: CASSYSGANTEAFF. CDR3 coding DNA: TGTGCCAGTAGCTACTCCGGGGCAAACACTGAAGCTTTCTTT.

The gene calls are TRBV4-1 and TRBJ1-4, with D unclear. With 4 bases removed from V and 0 bases from J, the gap between germline ends came to 12 bases. CDR1 MGHRA and CDR2 YSYEKL come from the germline V gene. The CDR3 is 16 residues long. This CDR3 reads CASSPRQVATNEKLFF. CDR3 in DNA: TGCGCCAGCAGCCCCCGCCAAGTTGCAACTAATGAAAAACTGTTTTTT.